Below are 2 T cell receptor beta chains sequenced from a single sample in a study of T cell repertoires in aging, cancer and after chemotherapy (dated by TCRdb to the late 2010s). TCR beta rearrangements were amplified from genomic DNA extracted from peripheral blood rather than from sorted cells or RNA. The run used an Illumina MiSeq. Using a mixed TRB-A/B primer pool, multiplex touch-down PCR amplified rearranged TRB sequences covering the V, D and J segments. TCRdb reprocessing: public reads trimmed at Q25 with fastp, clones called with MiXCR, in-frame beta chains kept. Rows are combined by CDR3 protein, so each entry shows the most common genes and DNA. The sample data list a few thousand distinct CDR3 sequences, and 50% to 75% of these were observed just once. The top ten hold about 24% of the sample. Sequenced: blood. The receptor source for this set is a human donor with a solid tumor.

The CDR3 nucleotides are TGTGCCACCAGCAGAGCTCAGAACACCGGGGAGCTGTTTTTT. This translates into CATSRAQNTGELFF. The rearrangement links TRBV15 to TRBJ2-2; no clear D gene. This CDR3 has 14 residues. V lost 1 base and J 1 base, leaving 4 bases between the germline ends. In germline, CDR1 is LNHNV, CDR2 YYDKDF (reference sequence). Full variable domain (rest looked up from reference TRBV15 and TRBJ2-2): DAMVIQNPRYQVTQFGKPVTLSCSQTLNHNVMYWYQQKSSQAPKLLFHYYDKDFNNEADTPDNFQSRRPNTSFCFLDIRSPGLGDTAMYLCATSRAQNTGELFFGEGSRLTVL.

V usage is TRBV6-4 and J usage is TRBJ2-3; tentatively, D is TRBD2 (5 bases). Trimming removed 4 bases at V and 2 bases at J, with 7 bases between. CDR3 length: 13 amino acids. Germline V gives CDR1 MRHNA, CDR2 SNTAGT. The CDR3 loop is CASSATTTDTQYF. In nucleotides, the CDR3 is TGTGCCAGCAGTGCGACTACCACAGATACGCAGTATTTT.